The 10 T cell receptor beta chains below all came from one sample that was sequenced in a study of identical twins. TCRdb processed the 5' RACE reads anew with MiXCR; each CDR3 protein has one entry. The table includes 200,000 to 250,000 distinct CDR3 sequences, about 11% detected once. The sample was memory T cells sorted from blood. The receptors derive from a man aged 50 or older in good health.

The table lists this clonotype with a few counts. V gene TRBV9 combines with J gene TRBJ2-7, with 14 bases identical to TRBD2. The CDR3 is 16 residues long. Trimming cost V 2 bases and J 4 bases; bases outside gene matches: 5. CDR1 is SGDLS and CDR2 is YYNGEE in the germline V gene. Here the CDR3 DNA reads TGTGCCAGCAGCGTCGGACTAGCGGGGGGATATTACGAGCAGTACTTC. It codes for CASSVGLAGGYYEQYF. Full variable domain (missing parts from reference TRBV9 and TRBJ2-7): DSGVTQTPKHLITATGQRVTLRCSPRSGDLSVYWYQQSLDQGLQFLIQYYNGEERAKGNILERFSAQQFPDLHSELNLSSLELGDSALYFCASSVGLAGGYYEQYFGPGTRLTVT.

This clonotype came up many times. V and J are TRBV5-1 and TRBJ2-3; D is undetermined. Germline CDR1 and CDR2: SGHRS and YFSETQ. This CDR3 is 13 amino acids long. V was shortened by 4 bases and J by 5 bases, with 11 bases between the two germline ends. The DNA for the CDR3 is TGCGCCAGCAGCGTGGATAGCCGAGATACGCAGTATTTT. It translates to CASSVDSRDTQYF. Complete variable domain (other parts from reference TRBV5-1 and TRBJ2-3): KAGVTQTPRYLIKTRGQQVTLSCSPISGHRSVSWYQQTPGQGLQFLFEYFSETQRNKGNFPGRFSGRQFSNSRSEMNVSTLELGDSALYLCASSVDSRDTQYFGPGTRLTVL.

The chain combines TRBV20-1 with TRBJ2-7; 9 nucleotides align to TRBD1. The V gene end was trimmed by 5 bases and the J gene end by 3 bases; junction bases not matched to a gene: 5. CDR3 length: 13 amino acids. Germline-derived CDR1 and CDR2 are DFQATT and SNEGSKA (reference sequence). The DNA of the CDR3 is TGCAGTGCTCCTGGGACAGGGCACTACGAGCAGTACTTC. This translates into CSAPGTGHYEQYF.

This clonotype was seen many times. The chain has TRBV5-1 and TRBJ2-5, with D possibly being TRBD2 (7 bases). CDR3 size: 15 residues. V lost 4 bases, J lost 5 bases, and 18 bases lay in between. Germline V gene data show CDR1 as SGHRS and CDR2 as YFSETQ. The DNA for the CDR3 is TGCGCCAGCAGCCTGGAGGGGGGGTCCGTGGAGACCCAGTACTTC. Its protein is CASSLEGGSVETQYF.

This clonotype was picked up many times. The chain combines TRBV7-8 with TRBJ1-1; 9 bases agree with TRBD1. Germline CDR1 is SGHVS and CDR2 is FQNEAQ. V was pared by 2 bases and J by 0 bases, with 16 bases of the junction left unmatched. The CDR3 covers 20 residues. The CDR3 bases are TGTGCCAGCAGCTTATCGAGGACAGGGGTCAGGGGCGGTATGAACACTGAAGCTTTCTTT. This sequence encodes CASSLSRTGVRGGMNTEAFF.

There are a few counts of this clonotype. The chain combines TRBV19 with TRBJ1-6; TRBD1 might be the D (5 bases). V was shortened by 5 bases and J by 4 bases, with 15 bases between the two germline ends. The germline gives CDR1 LNHDA, CDR2 SQIVND (reference sequence). CDR3 length equals 16 residues. In DNA, the CDR3 is TGTGCCAGTAGTCGCGTCGACAGAACATATAATTCACCCCTCCACTTT. It translates to CASSRVDRTYNSPLHF. Full variable domain (rest looked up from reference TRBV19 and TRBJ1-6): DGGITQSPKYLFRKEGQNVTLSCEQNLNHDAMYWYRQDPGQGLRLIYYSQIVNDFQKGDIAEGYSVSREKKESFPLTVTSAQKNPTAFYLCASSRVDRTYNSPLHFGNGTRLTVT.

This clonotype was seen a handful of times. This sequence joins TRBV20-1 and TRBJ2-7; the D gene is possibly TRBD2 (7 bases). Trimming removed 6 bases from V and 2 bases from J, with 14 bases in between. CDR1 and CDR2 from the germline V gene are DFQATT and SNEGSKA (reference sequence). This CDR3 contains 13 residues. The CDR3 DNA reads TGCAGTGCAGTGGGGGGGCCACCCTACGAGCAGTACTTC. Its translation is CSAVGGPPYEQYF.

This clonotype has at least ten counts. The chain has TRBV6-2 or TRBV6-3 and TRBJ2-7; possibly TRBD1 for D (6 bases). The CDR3 covers 14 residues. CDR1 is MNHEY and CDR2 is SVGEGT in the germline V gene. V was clipped by 7 bases and J by 2 bases, with 15 bases between them. This CDR3 is CASIRDTGAYEQYF. The CDR3 DNA reads as TGTGCCAGCATTAGGGACACCGGGGCCTACGAGCAGTACTTC.

This clonotype came up a few times. The rearrangement links TRBV6-1 to TRBJ2-3, with 10 bases lining up with TRBD2. V lost 8 bases, J lost 6 bases, and 11 bases stayed unmatched. The CDR3 loop spans 15 amino acids. The germline CDR1 and CDR2 sequences are MNHNS and SASEGT. This CDR3 is CASGASGGAWDTQYF. CDR3 nucleotides: TGTGCCAGCGGTGCGAGCGGGGGGGCCTGGGATACGCAGTATTTT.

The CDR3 nucleotides read TGTGCCATCAGTGAAGTTAGCGGGAAATACGAGCAGTACTTC. It encodes CAISEVSGKYEQYF. The chain combines TRBV10-3 with TRBJ2-7; 8 positions match TRBD2. CDR1 is ENHRY and CDR2 is SYGVKD in the germline V gene. Trimming took 3 bases from V and 4 from J; bases not matched to a gene: 5. The CDR3 runs 14 residues.